A single sample gave rise to the 17 T cell receptor beta chains below, sequenced in a study of CD8+ T cells in alopecia areata. The treatment here: oral pan-JAK inhibitor, 5-10 mg twice daily. cDNA serving as the sequencing template came from extracted, reverse transcribed RNA. Using immunoSEQ multiplex PCR, the repertoire was profiled, and TCRdb retains in-frame clones only, with some absent. The sample consists of a few hundred thousand clones, approximately 38% of them appearing once. The source material was CD4+ T cells sorted from blood, sampled at roughly week 30, from a patient treated with tofacitinib. Receptor source: a human donor with alopecia areata.

The chain combines TRBV11-2 with TRBJ2-1; D might be TRBD2 (5 bases). There are 13 residues in the CDR3. Germline V CDR1 and CDR2: SGHAT, FQNNGV. Trimming shortened V by 5 bases and J by 7 bases, and 12 bases separated the two germline ends. The DNA for the CDR3 is TGTGCCAGCAGCCCGCGGGTTAGGAATGAGCAGTTCTTC. It yields the protein CASSPRVRNEQFF.

The gene calls are TRBV30 and TRBJ2-6; unclear D gene. Trimming pared 1 base from V and 0 bases from J, leaving 7 bases between. The CDR3 has 15 residues. CDR1 is GTSNPN and CDR2 is SVGIG in the germline V gene (reference sequence). CDR3 protein: CAWSGGYSGANVLTF. Written as DNA, the CDR3 is TGTGCCTGGAGTGGTGGGTACTCTGGGGCCAACGTCCTGACTTTC.

Here the CDR3 reads CSVPGGDTQYF. The CDR3 DNA sequence: TGCAGTGTCCCCGGGGGGGATACGCAGTATTTT. V gene TRBV20-1 combines with J gene TRBJ2-3; 7 nucleotides line up with TRBD2. Germline V gene sequence: CDR1 DFQATT, CDR2 SNEGSKA (reference sequence). There are 11 residues in the CDR3. V lost 7 bases and J lost 6; bases outside the gene matches: 4.

This clone was detected a few times. This chain joins TRBV10-3 and TRBJ2-7; no reliable D call. Trimming took 2 bases from V and 2 from J, leaving 4 bases between them. Germline CDR1 is ENHRY and CDR2 is SYGVKD. This CDR3 region has 12 residues. The CDR3 protein is CAISEEAYEQYF. Here the CDR3 DNA reads TGTGCCATCAGTGAGGAAGCCTACGAGCAGTACTTC.

As for this clone: One end of the junction does not line up with germline, which may come from a read error. The chain employs TRBV7-3 and TRBJ2-1; 7 bases fit TRBD2. The V gene's germline CDR1 is SGHTA and CDR2 FQGTGA. CDR3 length equals 15 residues. CDR3 in amino acids: CASSLTSVAYNEQFF. CDR3 in DNA: TGTGCCAGCAGCCTAACTAGCGTAGCCTACAATGAGCAGTTCTTC.

This clone was observed a few times. The gene calls are TRBV13 and TRBJ2-7; D not certain. Trimming removed 5 bases at V and 2 bases at J, with 10 bases between. This CDR3 has 13 residues. CDR1 PRHDT and CDR2 FYEKMQ come from the germline V gene (reference sequence). The CDR3 loop reads CASSLRRPYEQYF. Here the CDR3 DNA reads TGTGCCAGCAGCCTCCGACGCCCCTACGAGCAGTACTTC.

This clone came up a few times. This chain uses TRBV19 with TRBJ2-2, with unresolved D. Germline V gene lookup returns CDR1 LNHDA and CDR2 SQIVND (reference sequence). V was cut by 2 bases and J by 3 bases, with 7 bases left in between. The CDR3 extends over 14 amino acids. The CDR3 is CASSINADTGELFF. The CDR3 nucleotides read TGTGCCAGTAGTATAAATGCGGACACCGGGGAGCTGTTTTTT.

The CDR3 sequence: CASSKAGDPNSPLHF. CDR3 nucleotide sequence: TGCGCCAGCAGCAAGGCAGGGGACCCTAATTCACCCCTCCACTTT. The chain employs TRBV5-1 and TRBJ1-6, with a possible D match to TRBD1 (6 bases). Trimming took off 4 bases at V and 6 bases at J, with 14 bases between the two ends. Germline values: CDR1 SGHRS, CDR2 YFSETQ. The CDR3 loop spans 15 amino acids. Looking up the rest from reference TRBV5-1 and TRBJ1-6 gives the full variable domain: KAGVTQTPRYLIKTRGQQVTLSCSPISGHRSVSWYQQTPGQGLQFLFEYFSETQRNKGNFPGRFSGRQFSNSRSEMNVSTLELGDSALYLCASSKAGDPNSPLHFGNGTRLTVT.

V gene TRBV9 combines with J gene TRBJ2-3; D remains ambiguous. Germline assignment: CDR1 SGDLS and CDR2 YYNGEE. The CDR3 spans 15 residues. Trimming pared 3 bases from V and 4 bases from J, leaving 15 bases between. CDR3 loop: CASSDASGPADTQYF. The CDR3 DNA sequence: TGTGCCAGCAGCGACGCTTCAGGCCCGGCAGATACGCAGTATTTT.

This chain joins TRBV6-1 and TRBJ1-2, with 7 nucleotides matching TRBD1. The CDR3 has 16 amino acids. Trimming cost V 0 bases and J 1 base; bases outside gene matches: 5. Germline-derived CDR1 and CDR2 are MNHNS and SASEGT. CDR3 amino acids: CASSEARDSHNYGYTF. Here the CDR3 DNA reads TGTGCCAGCAGTGAAGCCCGGGACAGTCATAACTATGGCTACACCTTC.

CDR3 nucleotides: TGTGCCATCAGTGAGTCGATCCTAAGTTACAATGAGCAGTTCTTC. This codes for CAISESILSYNEQFF. The V and J genes are TRBV10-3 and TRBJ2-1, with no clear D. Looked up from germline, CDR1 is ENHRY and CDR2 is SYGVKD. The CDR3 loop spans 15 amino acids. The V end was cut by 0 bases, the J end by 4 bases, with 10 bases between.

The chain recombines TRBV5-6 with TRBJ1-1; 12 bases are a match to TRBD1. The germline V gene has CDR1 SGHDT and CDR2 YYEEEE. The junction had 10 bases not matched to a gene; V was cut back by 3 bases and J by 4 bases. The CDR3 consists of 17 residues. The CDR3 spells CASSSRRDRGRGTEAFF. CDR3 DNA sequence: TGTGCCAGCAGCTCGCGCCGGGACAGGGGGCGCGGCACTGAAGCTTTCTTT.

J is TRBJ2-7 and V is TRBV9; 9 nucleotides agree with TRBD1. The CDR3 consists of 13 residues. The ends lost 4 bases at V and 2 bases at J; junction bases unmatched: 1. Germline assignment: CDR1 SGDLS and CDR2 YYNGEE. The CDR3 loop is CASSRDRAYEQYF. In nucleotides, the CDR3 is TGTGCCAGCAGCCGGGACAGGGCCTACGAGCAGTACTTC.

The chain joins TRBV7-9 to TRBJ2-5; a weak D match, TRBD2 (6 bases). CDR3 length: 15 residues. The germline V gene has CDR1 SEHNR and CDR2 FQNEAQ (reference sequence). Trimming removed 0 bases at V and 2 bases at J, with 10 bases between. CDR3 coding DNA: TGTGCCAGCAGCTTAGCGGGCGGGGCGCAAGAGACCCAGTACTTC. Amino acids: CASSLAGGAQETQYF.

V gene TRBV9 combines with J gene TRBJ1-2; unclear D gene. There are 14 residues in the CDR3. Trimming took 1 base from V and 8 from J, leaving 15 bases between them. Germline CDR1 reads SGDLS; CDR2 reads YYNGEE. Here the CDR3 DNA reads TGTGCCAGCAGCGTACTTCCCGGGGATGGGGGCTACACCTTC. This codes for CASSVLPGDGGYTF. Using reference TRBV9 and TRBJ1-2 for the parts outside the CDR3, the full variable domain is DSGVTQTPKHLITATGQRVTLRCSPRSGDLSVYWYQQSLDQGLQFLIQYYNGEERAKGNILERFSAQQFPDLHSELNLSSLELGDSALYFCASSVLPGDGGYTFGSGTRLTVV.

V gene TRBV29-1 combines with J gene TRBJ1-5; D remains unclear. Germline-derived CDR1 and CDR2 are SQVTM and ANQGSEA. CDR3 size: 12 residues. Trimming took 7 bases from V and 4 from J, leaving 11 bases between them. In nucleotides, the CDR3 is TGCAGCGCCGGGATGACGAATCAGCCCCAGCATTTT. Protein product: CSAGMTNQPQHF.

The gene calls are TRBV10-3 and TRBJ2-2; D gene ambiguous. CDR3 length: 15 residues. The V gene's germline CDR1 is ENHRY and CDR2 SYGVKD. V gave up 0 bases and J gave up 6 bases, with 11 bases separating them. The CDR3 DNA reads TGTGCCATCAGTGAGTCGCAGGCGATGGCCGGGGAGCTGTTTTTT. This sequence encodes CAISESQAMAGELFF.